Here is one TCR beta chain with its context. This sample is drawn from a study of T cells after yellow fever vaccination. Each CDR3 protein gets one entry after TCRdb re-called the 5' RACE reads with MiXCR. Here the sample spans 300,000 or so distinct CDR3 sequences, over 10% being singletons. This TCR derives from a man aged 25 to 40 who received the YFV17D yellow fever vaccine. Source: CD4+ T cells sorted from PBMCs, taken 45 days after the yellow fever booster vaccination.

DNA of the CDR3: TGTGCCAGCAGTTTAGTAAATGAGACCCAGTACTTC. This sequence encodes CASSLVNETQYF. The genes are TRBV12-3 or TRBV12-4 and TRBJ2-5, with D hard to call. This CDR3 is 12 amino acids long. V lost 1 base and J lost 5, with 5 bases in between.